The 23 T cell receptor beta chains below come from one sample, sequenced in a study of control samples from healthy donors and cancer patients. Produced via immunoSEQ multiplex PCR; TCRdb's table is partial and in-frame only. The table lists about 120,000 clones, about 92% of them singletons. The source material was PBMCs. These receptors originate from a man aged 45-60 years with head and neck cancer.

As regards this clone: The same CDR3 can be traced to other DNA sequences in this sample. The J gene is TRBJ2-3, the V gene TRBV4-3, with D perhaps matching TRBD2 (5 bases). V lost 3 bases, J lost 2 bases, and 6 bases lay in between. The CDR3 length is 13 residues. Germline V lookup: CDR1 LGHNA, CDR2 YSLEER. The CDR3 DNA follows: TGCGCCAGCAGCCAGGACTTCACAGATACGCAGTATTTT. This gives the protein CASSQDFTDTQYF.

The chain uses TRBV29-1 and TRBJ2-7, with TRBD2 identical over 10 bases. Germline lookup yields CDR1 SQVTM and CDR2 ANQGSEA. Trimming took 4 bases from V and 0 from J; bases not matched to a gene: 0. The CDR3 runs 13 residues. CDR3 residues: CSVVAGGSYEQYF. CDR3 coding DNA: TGCAGCGTTGTAGCGGGGGGCTCCTACGAGCAGTACTTC.

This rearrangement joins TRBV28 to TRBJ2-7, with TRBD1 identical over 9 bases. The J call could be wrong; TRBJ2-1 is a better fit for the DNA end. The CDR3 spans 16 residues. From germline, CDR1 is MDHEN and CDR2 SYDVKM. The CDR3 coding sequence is TGTGCCAGCAGTCCACCTGGGACAGGGTCTCTCAATGAGCAGTTCTTC. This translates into CASSPPGTGSLNEQFF.

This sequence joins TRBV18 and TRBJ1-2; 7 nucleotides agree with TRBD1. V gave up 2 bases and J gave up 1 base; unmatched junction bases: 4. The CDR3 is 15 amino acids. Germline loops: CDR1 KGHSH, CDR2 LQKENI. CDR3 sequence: CASSPWDSNNYGYTF. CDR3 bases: TGTGCCAGCTCACCATGGGACAGCAATAACTATGGCTACACCTTC.

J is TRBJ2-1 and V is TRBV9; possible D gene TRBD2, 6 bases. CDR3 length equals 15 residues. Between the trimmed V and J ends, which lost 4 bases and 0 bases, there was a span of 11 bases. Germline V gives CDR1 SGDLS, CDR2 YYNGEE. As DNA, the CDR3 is TGTGCCAGCAGCCCCCGGGGGTTCTCCTACAATGAGCAGTTCTTC. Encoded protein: CASSPRGFSYNEQFF.

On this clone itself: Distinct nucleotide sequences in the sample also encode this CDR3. DNA of the CDR3: TGTGCCAGCTCACCGTCCACAGATACGCAGTATTTT. Translation: CASSPSTDTQYF. This chain uses TRBV18 with TRBJ2-3, with D unclear. The CDR3 sequence is 12 residues long. The germline V gene has CDR1 KGHSH and CDR2 LQKENI. With 3 bases removed from V and 2 bases from J, the gap between germline ends came to 3 bases.

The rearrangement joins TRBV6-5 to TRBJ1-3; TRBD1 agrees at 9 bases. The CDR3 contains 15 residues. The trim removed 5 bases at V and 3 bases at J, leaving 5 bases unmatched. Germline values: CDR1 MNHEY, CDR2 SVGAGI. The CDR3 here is CASSTTGGYGNTIYF. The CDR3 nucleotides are TGTGCCAGCAGTACGACAGGGGGGTATGGAAACACCATATATTTT.

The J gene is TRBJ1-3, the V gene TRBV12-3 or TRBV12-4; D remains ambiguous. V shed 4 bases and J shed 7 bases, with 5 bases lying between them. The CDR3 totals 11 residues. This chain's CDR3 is CASSSRNTIYF. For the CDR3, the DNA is TGTGCCAGCAGTTCTCGGAACACCATATATTTT.

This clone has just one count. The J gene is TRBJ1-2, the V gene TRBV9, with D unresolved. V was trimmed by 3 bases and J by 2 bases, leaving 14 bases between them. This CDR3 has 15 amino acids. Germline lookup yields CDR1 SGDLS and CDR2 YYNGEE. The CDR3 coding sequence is TGTGCCAGCAGCGGGAGCGGCAGAAAAAACTATGGCTACACCTTC. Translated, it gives CASSGSGRKNYGYTF.

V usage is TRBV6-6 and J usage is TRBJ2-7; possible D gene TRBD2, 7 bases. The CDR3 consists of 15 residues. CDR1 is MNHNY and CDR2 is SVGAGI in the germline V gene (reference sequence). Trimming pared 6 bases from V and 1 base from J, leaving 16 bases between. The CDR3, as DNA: TGTGCCAGCAGCTATCACAGGGAGGGTTCCTACGAGCAGTACTTC. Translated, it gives CASSYHREGSYEQYF.

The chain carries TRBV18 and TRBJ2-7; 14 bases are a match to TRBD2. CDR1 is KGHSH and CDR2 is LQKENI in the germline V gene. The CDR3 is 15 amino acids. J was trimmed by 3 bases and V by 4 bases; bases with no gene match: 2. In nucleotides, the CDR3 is TGTGCCAGCTCACAGGGGACTAGCGGGGGCTACGAGCAGTACTTC. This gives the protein CASSQGTSGGYEQYF.

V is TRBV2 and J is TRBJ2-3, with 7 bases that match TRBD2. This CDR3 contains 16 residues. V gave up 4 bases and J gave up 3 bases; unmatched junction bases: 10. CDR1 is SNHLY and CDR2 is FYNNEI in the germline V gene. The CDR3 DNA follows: TGTGCCAGCAGTGGAGGCTTTGGGGGGGATACAGATACGCAGTATTTT. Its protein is CASSGGFGGDTDTQYF.

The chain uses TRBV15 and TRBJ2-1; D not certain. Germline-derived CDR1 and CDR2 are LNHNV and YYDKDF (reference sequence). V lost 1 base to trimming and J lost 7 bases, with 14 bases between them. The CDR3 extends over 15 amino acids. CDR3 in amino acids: CATSRGPQVGNEQFF. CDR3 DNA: TGTGCCACCAGCAGAGGCCCCCAGGTGGGTAATGAGCAGTTCTTC.

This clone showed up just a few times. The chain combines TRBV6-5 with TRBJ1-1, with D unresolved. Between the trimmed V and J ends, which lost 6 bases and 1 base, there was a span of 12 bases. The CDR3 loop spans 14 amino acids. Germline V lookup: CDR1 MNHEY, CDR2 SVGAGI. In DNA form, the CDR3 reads TGTGCCAGCAGCCTTAGATCTGGGAACACTGAAGCTTTCTTT. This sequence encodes CASSLRSGNTEAFF.

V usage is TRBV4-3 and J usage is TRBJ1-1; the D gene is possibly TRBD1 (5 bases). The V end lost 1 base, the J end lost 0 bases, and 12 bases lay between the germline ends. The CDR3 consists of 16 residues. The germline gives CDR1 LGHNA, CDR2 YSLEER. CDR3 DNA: TGCGCCAGCAGCCAAGTTATGGGGGGTATGAACACTGAAGCTTTCTTT. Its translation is CASSQVMGGMNTEAFF.

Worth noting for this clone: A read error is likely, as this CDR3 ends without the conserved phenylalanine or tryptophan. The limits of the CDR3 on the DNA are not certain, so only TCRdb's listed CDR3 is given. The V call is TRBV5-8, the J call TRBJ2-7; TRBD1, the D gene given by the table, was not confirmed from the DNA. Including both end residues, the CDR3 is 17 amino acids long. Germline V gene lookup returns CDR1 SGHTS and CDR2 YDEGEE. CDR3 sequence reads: CASSSHLRDRASFTGGR.

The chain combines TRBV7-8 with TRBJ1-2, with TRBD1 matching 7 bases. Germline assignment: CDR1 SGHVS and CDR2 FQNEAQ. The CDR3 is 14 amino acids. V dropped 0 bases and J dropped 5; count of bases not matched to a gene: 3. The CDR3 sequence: CASSLAGTVYGYTF. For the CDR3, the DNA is TGTGCCAGCAGCTTAGCCGGGACAGTTTATGGCTACACCTTC.

The CDR3 DNA is TGCGCCAGCAGCCAAGGAACACGAACCTACGAGCAGTACTTC. Encoded protein: CASSQGTRTYEQYF. The genes are TRBV4-3 and TRBJ2-7; D unclear. CDR3 size: 14 residues. Per germline, CDR1 LGHNA and CDR2 YSLEER. Trimming took 1 base from V and 2 from J, leaving 9 bases between them.

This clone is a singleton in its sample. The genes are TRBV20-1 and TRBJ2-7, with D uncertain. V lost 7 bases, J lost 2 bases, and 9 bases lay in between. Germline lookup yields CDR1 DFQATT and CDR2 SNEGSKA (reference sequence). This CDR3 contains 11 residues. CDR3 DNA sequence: TGCAGTGAGGGAAAAGCCTACGAGCAGTACTTC. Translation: CSEGKAYEQYF.

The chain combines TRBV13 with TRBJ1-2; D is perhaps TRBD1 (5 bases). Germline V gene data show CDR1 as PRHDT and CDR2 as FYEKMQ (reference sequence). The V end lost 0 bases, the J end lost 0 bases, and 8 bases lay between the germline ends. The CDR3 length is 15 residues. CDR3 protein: CASSLGAGPNYGYTF. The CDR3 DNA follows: TGTGCCAGCAGCTTAGGGGCAGGGCCTAACTATGGCTACACCTTC.

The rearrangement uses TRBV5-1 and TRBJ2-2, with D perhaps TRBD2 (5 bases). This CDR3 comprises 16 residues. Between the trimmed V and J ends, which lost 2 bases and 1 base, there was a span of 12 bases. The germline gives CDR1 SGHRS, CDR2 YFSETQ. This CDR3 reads CASSLVSGLNTGELFF. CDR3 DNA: TGCGCCAGCAGCTTAGTGTCAGGACTGAACACCGGGGAGCTGTTTTTT.

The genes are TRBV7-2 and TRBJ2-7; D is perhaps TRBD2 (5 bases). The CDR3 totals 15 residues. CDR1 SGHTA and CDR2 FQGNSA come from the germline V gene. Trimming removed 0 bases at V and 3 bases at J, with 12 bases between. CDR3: CASSLASGGFYEQYF. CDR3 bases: TGTGCCAGCAGCTTAGCCTCCGGAGGATTCTACGAGCAGTACTTC.

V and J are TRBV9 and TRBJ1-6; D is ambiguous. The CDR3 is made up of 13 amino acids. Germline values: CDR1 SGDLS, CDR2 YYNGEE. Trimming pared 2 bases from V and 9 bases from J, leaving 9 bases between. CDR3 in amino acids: CASSVDGASPLHF. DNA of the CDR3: TGTGCCAGCAGCGTTGACGGAGCTTCACCCCTCCACTTT.